This passage covers 23 T cell receptor beta chains from one sample sequenced in a study of CD8+ T cells in alopecia areata. Treatment noted: oral pan-JAK inhibitor, 5-10 mg twice daily. Isolated RNA was reverse transcribed into cDNA used as the sequencing template. Measured with immunoSEQ multiplex PCR; TCRdb has only the in-frame clones, and not every one. The data contain 110,000 or so clones, 56% of them singletons. Material: CD4+ T cells sorted from blood, obtained at week 24, from a patient treated with tofacitinib. The source of these receptors is a human donor with alopecia areata.

In nucleotides, the CDR3 is TGTGCCAGCATGGAGACCAGGGGCGGGGGCACTGAAGCTTTCTTT. Its translation: CASMETRGGGTEAFF. The V call is TRBV4-2, the J call TRBJ1-1, with D perhaps TRBD1 (6 bases). This CDR3 region has 15 residues. With 7 bases removed from V and 4 bases from J, the gap between germline ends came to 19 bases. CDR1 and CDR2 from the germline V gene are LGHNA and YNFKEQ.

The chain uses TRBV9 and TRBJ2-3; 10 bases are a match to TRBD2. CDR1 SGDLS and CDR2 YYNGEE come from the germline V gene. CDR3 length: 16 amino acids. Trimming took 0 bases from V and 2 from J; bases not matched to a gene: 3. The DNA of the CDR3 is TGTGCCAGCAGCGTAGGGACTAGCGGAGTCACAGATACGCAGTATTTT. Encoded protein: CASSVGTSGVTDTQYF.

The V gene is TRBV29-1, the J gene TRBJ1-6, with D possibly TRBD1 on 6 matching bases. The CDR3 contains 13 residues. Germline-derived CDR1 and CDR2 are SQVTM and ANQGSEA. V was shortened by 5 bases and J by 8 bases, with 13 bases between the two germline ends. The DNA for the CDR3 is TGCAGCGTTAGGACAGTTGGAGATTCACCCCTCCACTTT. Protein: CSVRTVGDSPLHF.

This clone was recorded once. The chain carries TRBV11-2 and TRBJ1-1, with D uncertain. Per the germline V gene, CDR1 is SGHAT and CDR2 is FQNNGV. This CDR3 contains 13 residues. V was trimmed by 6 bases and J by 0 bases, leaving 8 bases between them. The CDR3 region is CASRKQMNTEAFF. As DNA, the CDR3 is TGTGCCAGCAGGAAACAGATGAACACTGAAGCTTTCTTT.

V gene TRBV19 combines with J gene TRBJ1-5, with D hard to call. CDR3 length equals 12 residues. CDR1 and CDR2 (germline): LNHDA, SQIVND (reference sequence). Trimming removed 3 bases at V and 9 bases at J, with 9 bases between. The CDR3 nucleotides are TGTGCCAGTAGTATGCCTGGTGGGCCCCAGCATTTT. Amino acid sequence: CASSMPGGPQHF.

This clone was seen a handful of times. V usage is TRBV29-1 and J usage is TRBJ1-1; D may be TRBD1 (6 bases). Looked up from germline, CDR1 is SQVTM and CDR2 is ANQGSEA. The CDR3 spans 14 residues. V was pared by 7 bases and J by 4 bases, with 19 bases between. The CDR3 sequence: CSGRLPGATTEAFF. CDR3 nucleotide sequence: TGCAGCGGACGGCTGCCGGGGGCGACCACTGAAGCTTTCTTT.

This clone was counted only a few times. This chain connects TRBV5-4 to TRBJ2-1, with TRBD2 matching 15 bases. V lost 4 bases to trimming and J lost 15 bases; unmatched junction nucleotides: 14. CDR1 and CDR2 (germline): SGHNT, YYREEE (reference sequence). The length of the CDR3 is 16 residues. The CDR3 DNA follows: TGTGCCAGCAGCCCGGCAGGGACTAGCGGGGGGCGACAGGGGTTCTTC. Residues: CASSPAGTSGGRQGFF.

This chain connects TRBV21-1 to TRBJ2-7. TRBV21-1 is classified as a pseudogene. This CDR3 contains 13 residues. The CDR3 DNA follows: TGTGCCAGCTACATTTATTGGAACTACGAGCAGTACTTC. Its protein product is CASYIYWNYEQYF.

J is TRBJ1-5 and V is TRBV6-5; D gene unclear. The CDR3 runs to 13 residues. Germline V lookup: CDR1 MNHEY, CDR2 SVGAGI. The V end lost 5 bases, the J end lost 10 bases, and 15 bases lay between the germline ends. CDR3 nucleotides: TGTGCCAGCAGTCTCTTCTTCCGGGAACCCCAGCATTTT. It specifies CASSLFFREPQHF.

The V call is TRBV30, the J call TRBJ2-5, with D perhaps assigned TRBD1 or TRBD2 (7 bases each). There are 15 residues in the CDR3. V gave up 0 bases and J gave up 4 bases, with 15 bases separating them. From germline, CDR1 is GTSNPN and CDR2 SVGIG (reference sequence). Here the CDR3 reads CAWSVMAGGGETQYF. As DNA, the CDR3 is TGTGCCTGGAGTGTAATGGCAGGGGGGGGAGAGACCCAGTACTTC.

The sample holds one count of this clone. The chain employs TRBV6-6 and TRBJ2-7, with 9 positions matching TRBD1. Unmatched junction bases numbered 6, after V lost 7 bases and J lost 5 bases. The length of the CDR3 is 13 residues. Germline V lookup: CDR1 MNHNY, CDR2 SVGAGI (reference sequence). The CDR3, as DNA: TGTGCCAGCACAGTACAGGGGGCCGACGAGCAGTACTTC. Translation gives CASTVQGADEQYF.

The chain uses TRBV4-1 and TRBJ2-5; TRBD1 might be the D (5 bases). The CDR3 contains 14 residues. V lost 1 base and J 3 bases, leaving 9 bases between the germline ends. Germline lookup yields CDR1 MGHRA and CDR2 YSYEKL. The CDR3, as DNA: TGCGCCAGCAGCCAAGGCCTCAGGGAAGAGACCCAGTACTTC. It translates to CASSQGLREETQYF.

This clone was counted a few times. The identical CDR3 is also encoded by other nucleotide sequences in the sample. This rearrangement joins TRBV29-1 to TRBJ1-1; D uncertain. The CDR3 totals 12 residues. V lost 3 bases and J lost 0, with 5 bases in between. Germline values: CDR1 SQVTM, CDR2 ANQGSEA. The chain's CDR3 is CSVDSVNTEAFF. In DNA form, the CDR3 reads TGCAGCGTTGACTCCGTGAACACTGAAGCTTTCTTT.

There are a few counts of this clone. In DNA, the CDR3 is TGTGCCACCAGCAGCGGGAGCTCCTATAATTCACCCCTCCACTTT. As protein: CATSSGSSYNSPLHF. The V call is TRBV15, the J call TRBJ1-6; unclear D gene. This CDR3 spans 15 amino acids. The germline CDR1 and CDR2 sequences are LNHNV and YYDKDF (reference sequence). V was trimmed by 3 bases and J by 0 bases, leaving 6 bases between them.

This clone has more than one count but fewer than ten. V usage is TRBV15 and J usage is TRBJ2-3; D is uncertain. V was trimmed by 0 bases and J by 3 bases, leaving 13 bases between them. From germline, CDR1 is LNHNV and CDR2 YYDKDF (reference sequence). CDR3 size: 16 residues. The CDR3 region is CATSRDVYSRTDTQYF. DNA for the CDR3: TGTGCCACCAGCAGAGATGTGTACTCGCGGACAGATACGCAGTATTTT.

This clone was seen more than once but under ten times. The CDR3 is CSVAGTMNTEAFF. Written as DNA, the CDR3 is TGCAGCGTTGCCGGGACAATGAACACTGAAGCTTTCTTT. This rearrangement joins TRBV29-1 to TRBJ1-1; the D gene is possibly TRBD1 (6 bases). Trimming pared 4 bases from V and 0 bases from J, leaving 9 bases between. The CDR3 sequence is 13 residues long. Germline lookup yields CDR1 SQVTM and CDR2 ANQGSEA.

The chain's CDR3 is CASSSSFGQGPYNEQFF. In nucleotides, the CDR3 is TGTGCCAGCAGCTCCAGCTTTGGACAGGGTCCATACAATGAGCAGTTCTTC. V gene TRBV5-4 combines with J gene TRBJ2-1, with 8 bases fitting TRBD1. Trimming took 3 bases from V and 4 from J; bases not matched to a gene: 12. This CDR3 has 17 residues. Germline CDR1 reads SGHNT; CDR2 reads YYREEE (reference sequence).

This clone occurred once. The V and J genes are TRBV18 and TRBJ1-1; weak D call: TRBD1 (5 bases). The CDR3 runs 14 residues. CDR1 is KGHSH, CDR2 LQKENI, per germline. The V and J ends lost 8 bases and 0 bases respectively, with 13 bases between them. The DNA for the CDR3 is TGTGCCAGCACCGGGGGGGAAGTGAACACTGAAGCTTTCTTT. As protein: CASTGGEVNTEAFF.

V usage is TRBV5-5 and J usage is TRBJ1-4; D perhaps matches TRBD1 (6 bases). This CDR3 has 14 amino acids. Germline lookup yields CDR1 SGHKS and CDR2 YYEKEE (reference sequence). The V end lost 2 bases, the J end lost 6 bases, and 11 bases lay between the germline ends. The CDR3 protein is CASSLQGGDEKLFF. CDR3 DNA: TGTGCCAGCAGCTTACAGGGAGGAGATGAAAAACTGTTTTTT.

The chain is built from TRBV4-1 and TRBJ2-5, with 15 bases that match TRBD2. With V trimmed by 4 bases and J by 7 bases, 13 bases remained unmatched. The CDR3 has 18 amino acids. The germline V gene has CDR1 MGHRA and CDR2 YSYEKL. The CDR3 DNA is TGCGCCAGCAGCCCGCCGGGACTAGCGGGGGGCTACCTGGGGACCCAGTACTTC. This translates into CASSPPGLAGGYLGTQYF.

The CDR3 spells CASSLTGAETQYF. CDR3 DNA: TGTGCCAGCAGTTTAACAGGGGCGGAGACCCAGTACTTC. V gene TRBV27 combines with J gene TRBJ2-5; TRBD1 aligns across 7 bases. This CDR3 contains 13 residues. Germline CDR1 MNHEY, CDR2 SMNVEV (reference sequence). After removal of 2 bases from V and 5 bases from J, the junction contained 2 bases not matched to a gene.

The chain has TRBV29-1 and TRBJ1-2; 9 nucleotides align to TRBD1. J gave up 4 bases and V 5 bases, and 8 bases lay outside the gene matches. Germline CDR1 SQVTM, CDR2 ANQGSEA. This CDR3 region has 14 residues. The CDR3 DNA is TGCAGCGTTCGTACGGGACAGGGAGGCTATGGCTACACCTTC. Its translation: CSVRTGQGGYGYTF.

In its sample, this clone was seen a few times. The V gene is TRBV6-1, the J gene TRBJ1-3; D perhaps matches TRBD1 (6 bases). CDR1 is MNHNS and CDR2 is SASEGT in the germline V gene. The CDR3 has 15 amino acids. V lost 7 bases to trimming and J lost 0 bases, with 13 bases between them. The CDR3 reads CASNPDSNSGNTIYF. The DNA of the CDR3 is TGTGCCAGCAACCCGGACAGTAACTCTGGAAACACCATATATTTT.